This is a list of T cell receptor beta chains from one sample in a study of blood T cell repertoires in COVID-19. Generated by immunoSEQ multiplex PCR, the TCRdb table keeps only in-frame clones and is missing some. In the table there are about 210,000 clones, roughly nine tenths of which are singletons. The sequenced sample consisted of peripheral blood. Every receptor here comes from a man between 35 and 55 years old with acute or convalescent COVID-19. CDR3s include the opening cysteine and the closing phenylalanine or tryptophan. A D gene is named only where the DNA matches it firmly. Some rows have no size entry. The others give once, few or many, or a class for an expanded clone.

j_call | d_call | v_call | clone_size | cdr3_aa | cdr3_nt
TRBJ2-3 | . | TRBV11-1 | . | CASSAGTRSLTDTQYF | TGTGCCAGCAGCGCAGGGACTCGAAGCCTCACAGATACGCAGTATTTT
TRBJ2-3 | TRBD2 | TRBV11-3 | . | CASSIGLADTDTQYF | TGTGCCAGCAGCATAGGACTAGCGGACACAGATACGCAGTATTTT
TRBJ2-7 | . | TRBV5-6 | . | CASRPYGTPLSYEQYF | TGTGCCAGCAGACCCTACGGGACACCTCTCTCCTACGAGCAGTACTTC
TRBJ2-7 | TRBD2 | TRBV6-2/TRBV6-3 | . | CASSDPGLAETYEQYF | TGTGCCAGCAGTGACCCCGGACTAGCGGAAACCTACGAGCAGTACTTC
TRBJ1-2 | . | TRBV15 | . | CATSRPQGLLWGYTF | TGTGCCACCAGCAGGCCACAGGGACTACTATGGGGCTACACCTTC
TRBJ1-4 | . | TRBV3-1/TRBV3-2 | . | CASSPWGGQVNAEKLFF | TGTGCCAGCAGCCCCTGGGGGGGACAAGTTAACGCTGAAAAACTGTTTTTT
TRBJ2-2 | TRBD1 | TRBV27 | . | CASRTLGTGANTGELFF | TGTGCCAGCAGGACTCTCGGGACAGGGGCGAACACCGGGGAGCTGTTTTTT
TRBJ1-2 | TRBD1 | TRBV14 | . | CASSQGGRGRSGYTF | TGTGCCAGCAGCCAAGGAGGCAGGGGGCGATCGGGCTACACCTTC
TRBJ1-4 | . | TRBV5-1 | . | CASSLIQGEKLFF | TGCGCCAGCAGCTTGATCCAGGGGGAAAAACTGTTTTTT
TRBJ1-1 | TRBD1 | TRBV29-1 | . | CSAVRDRGMNTEAFF | TGCAGCGCCGTGCGGGACAGGGGGATGAACACTGAAGCTTTCTTT
TRBJ2-7 | . | TRBV7-2 | once | CASSLSNGDYEQYF | TGTGCCAGCAGCTTGAGCAACGGAGACTACGAGCAGTACTTC
TRBJ2-3 | . | TRBV3-1/TRBV3-2 | few | CASRHGPKGGPDTQYF | TGTGCCAGCAGACACGGGCCCAAAGGAGGGCCAGATACGCAGTATTTT
TRBJ2-7 | TRBD1 | TRBV7-9 | . | CASSLALTGGAYEQYF | TGTGCCAGCAGCTTAGCCCTAACAGGGGGCGCCTACGAGCAGTACTTC
TRBJ1-5 | TRBD1 | TRBV6-5 | . | CASSYGDRAPQPQHF | TGTGCCAGCAGTTATGGGGACAGGGCCCCTCAGCCCCAGCATTTT
TRBJ1-1 | . | TRBV19 | . | CASSMRHQRANTEAFF | TGTGCCAGTAGTATGAGGCATCAGCGAGCGAACACTGAAGCTTTCTTT
TRBJ2-3 | TRBD2 | TRBV9 | . | CASTVAGGMTDTQYF | TGTGCCAGCACGGTAGCGGGGGGGATGACAGATACGCAGTATTTT
TRBJ2-3 | . | TRBV2 | . | CASDVPSEEYF | TGTGCCAGCGATGTTCCCTCAGAGGAGTATTTT
TRBJ1-3 | TRBD1 | TRBV30 | . | CAWRDRGDTIYF | TGTGCCTGGAGAGACAGGGGGGACACCATATATTTT
TRBJ1-1 | . | TRBV3-1/TRBV3-2 | . | CASSARGRGTEAFF | TGTGCCAGCAGCGCCAGGGGTCGGGGCACTGAAGCTTTCTTT
TRBJ2-1 | TRBD2 | TRBV10-3 | . | CATRGDGGDNEQFF | TGTGCCACCCGGGGGGACGGGGGGGATAATGAGCAGTTCTTC
TRBJ1-2 | . | TRBV29-1 | . | CSVFGGGASGYTF | TGCAGCGTTTTCGGGGGAGGGGCAAGTGGCTACACCTTC
TRBJ2-1 | TRBD1 | TRBV5-1 | once | CASSFIGDRADIKFF | TGCGCCAGCAGCTTTATCGGGGACAGGGCCGATATTAAGTTCTTC
TRBJ2-1 | TRBD2 | TRBV6-4 | . | CASSDAGDPYNEQFF | TGTGCCAGCAGTGATGCGGGAGACCCCTACAATGAGCAGTTCTTC
TRBJ2-1 | TRBD2 | TRBV27 | once | CASSPSSGYYNEQFF | TGTGCCAGCAGTCCGTCTAGCGGTTACTACAATGAGCAGTTCTTC
TRBJ2-1 | . | TRBV2 | . | CASPWPRDSAMGEQFF | TGTGCCAGCCCATGGCCCCGGGACTCCGCAATGGGTGAGCAGTTCTTC
TRBJ1-5 | . | TRBV5-6 | . | CASSLGGGRGQPQHF | TGTGCCAGCAGCTTGGGCGGGGGGCGAGGTCAGCCCCAGCATTTT
TRBJ2-1 | . | TRBV9 | . | CASSGAVVTSYNEQFF | TGTGCCAGCAGCGGAGCGGTGGTTACCTCCTACAATGAGCAGTTCTTC
TRBJ2-2 | . | TRBV7-8 | few | CASSLVRSGELFF | TGTGCCAGCAGCTTAGTGCGGTCCGGGGAGCTGTTTTTT
TRBJ2-3 | . | TRBV23-1 | . | CASSQPQGGRRGSTDTQYF | TGCGCCAGCAGTCAACCCCAGGGGGGACGCCGTGGTAGCACAGATACGCAGTATTTT